These T cell receptor beta chains were read from a single sample in a study of blood T cell repertoires in COVID-19. Clones were sequenced by immunoSEQ multiplex PCR, and TCRdb holds only the in-frame ones, with some missing. This sample has about 300,000 clones, with 85% found just once. Sequenced material: PBMCs or T cells enriched from blood (not recorded which). These receptors came from a woman in her forties or fifties who had recovered from COVID-19. Each CDR3 is given with its conserved first and last residue.

J,V,CDR3
TRBJ1-1,TRBV24-1,CATSDLDRNPNTEAFF
TRBJ2-7,TRBV30,CAWSVARSYEQYF
TRBJ2-7,TRBV19,CASSAETVYYEQYF
TRBJ1-1,TRBV5-1,CASSLTGSSNTEAFF
TRBJ1-2,TRBV19,CASSNLYGYTF
TRBJ1-6,TRBV19,CASRTRINSPLHF
TRBJ2-2,TRBV5-6,CASSLLGQGAGELFF
TRBJ1-4,TRBV11-2,CASSFSATNEKLFF
TRBJ2-2,TRBV7-2,CASSQGQPGELFF
TRBJ2-3,TRBV15,CATSSGGGHTDTQYF
TRBJ2-1,TRBV5-1,CASNAGTGTNEQFF
TRBJ2-7,TRBV28,CASSLGGQTYEQYF
TRBJ2-1,TRBV9,CASSPGQGHNEQFF
TRBJ1-2,TRBV28,CASSSRTGDNYGYTF
TRBJ2-5,TRBV19,CASSTLAGVVETQYF
TRBJ1-2,TRBV30,CAWSASNYGYTF
TRBJ2-5,TRBV19,CASSMGFGQRGETQYF
TRBJ1-4,TRBV30,CAGPDATNEKLFF
TRBJ2-2,TRBV7-2,CASSLRGTGELFF
TRBJ2-7,TRBV15,CATSRDGGAAFSYEQYF
TRBJ2-3,TRBV27,CASSSPWVAGGLNTDTQYF
TRBJ1-6,TRBV19,CASRDRGNSPLHF
TRBJ2-5,TRBV5-1,CASSLGGTSGGNQETQYF
TRBJ2-1,TRBV10-1,CASQKGGPGNEQFF
TRBJ2-7,TRBV28,CASSLPRTGIRSSYEQYF
TRBJ1-1,TRBV7-2,CASSFRAPNTEAFF
TRBJ1-3,TRBV3-1/TRBV3-2,CASSLRWAGNTIYF
TRBJ2-1,TRBV5-1,CASSLRLAGGTEQFF
TRBJ2-1,TRBV28,CATKRDRLSYNEQFF
TRBJ2-5,TRBV9,CASSVSAQGGRGETQYF
TRBJ1-5,TRBV19,CASINAGNNQPQHF
TRBJ2-3,TRBV9,CASRGASDTQYF
TRBJ2-1,TRBV28,CASLAGVEQFF
TRBJ2-7,TRBV28,CASGGMSSYEQYF
TRBJ1-5,TRBV3-1/TRBV3-2,CASSQDYGNQPQHF